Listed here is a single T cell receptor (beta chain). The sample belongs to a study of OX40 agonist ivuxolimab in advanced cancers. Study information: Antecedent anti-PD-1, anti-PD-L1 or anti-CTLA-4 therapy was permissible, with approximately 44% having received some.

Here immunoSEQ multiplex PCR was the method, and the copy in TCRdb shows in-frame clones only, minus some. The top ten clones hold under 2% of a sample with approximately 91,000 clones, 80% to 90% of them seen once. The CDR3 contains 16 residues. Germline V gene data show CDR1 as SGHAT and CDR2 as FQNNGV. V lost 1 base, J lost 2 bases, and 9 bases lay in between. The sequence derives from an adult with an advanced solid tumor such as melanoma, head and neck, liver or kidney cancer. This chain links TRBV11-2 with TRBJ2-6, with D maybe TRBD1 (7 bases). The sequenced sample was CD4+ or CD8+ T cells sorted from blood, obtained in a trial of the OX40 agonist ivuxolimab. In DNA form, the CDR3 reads TGTGCCAGCAGCTTAGCAGGGGGGACTGGGGCCAACGTCCTGACTTTC. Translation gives CASSLAGGTGANVLTF.